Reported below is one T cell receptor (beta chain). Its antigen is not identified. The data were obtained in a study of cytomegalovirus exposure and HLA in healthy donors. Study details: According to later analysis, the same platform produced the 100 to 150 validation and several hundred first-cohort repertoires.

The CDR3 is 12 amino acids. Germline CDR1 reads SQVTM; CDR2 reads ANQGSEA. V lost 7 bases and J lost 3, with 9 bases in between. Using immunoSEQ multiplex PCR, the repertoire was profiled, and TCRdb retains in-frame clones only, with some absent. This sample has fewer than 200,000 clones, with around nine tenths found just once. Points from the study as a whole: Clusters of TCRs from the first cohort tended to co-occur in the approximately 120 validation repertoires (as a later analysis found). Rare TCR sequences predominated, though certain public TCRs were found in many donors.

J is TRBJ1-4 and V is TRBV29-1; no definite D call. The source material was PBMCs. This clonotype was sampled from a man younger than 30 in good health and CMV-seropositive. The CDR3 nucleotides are TGCAGCGCCGGGTGGTCTAATGAAAAACTGTTTTTT. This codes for CSAGWSNEKLFF.